This TCR beta chain was sequenced in a study of T cell responses to AZD1222 COVID-19 vaccine. This table comes from immunoSEQ multiplex PCR, and its TCRdb copy is limited to in-frame clones, with some not included. The table lists about 140,000 clones, more than 80% of them singletons, with around 1% in the top ten. In germline, CDR1 is SGHDT, CDR2 YYEEEE. V was clipped by 0 bases and J by 4 bases; unmatched bases: 2. The CDR3 extends over 15 amino acids. In the case of this clone: Its antigen is unknown.

Study-level points and caveats: Only a handful of people who got AZD1222 tested seropositive at baseline.

The rearrangement uses TRBV5-6 and TRBJ1-5; 9 nucleotides line up with TRBD1. The specimen was peripheral blood, collected on day 0 of MenACWY control vaccination. The TCR was taken from an adult in good health. CDR3 DNA: TGTGCCAGCAGCTTGGGGACAGGGGATAATCAGCCCCAGCATTTT. This codes for CASSLGTGDNQPQHF.